This T cell receptor beta chain was identified during a study of blood T cell repertoires in COVID-19. Turning to the study itself: The United States, Italy and Spain provided the acute and convalescent COVID-19 samples. T cells, B-cell-depleted T cells, or PBMCs supplied cDNA or gDNA.

The CDR3 loop spans 16 amino acids. V lost 5 bases to trimming and J lost 0 bases, with 13 bases between them. CDR1 MNHEY and CDR2 SMNVEV come from the germline V gene (reference sequence). This clone has a single count. Per the study methods: Scientists estimated how many nucleated cells there were by amplifying reference gene primers. Assay: immunoSEQ multiplex PCR; the TCRdb copy retains only in-frame clones and omits some. Clone size and the V and J calls come from that table; the DNA yielded D and trimming. The repertoire holds around 84,000 clones, with around 80% as singletons. Sequencing input: peripheral blood. The sequence was collected from an elderly man with active or convalescent COVID-19. V gene TRBV27 combines with J gene TRBJ1-4; D might be TRBD1 (6 bases). The CDR3 sequence: CASSPNGQPTNEKLFF. The CDR3 nucleotides are TGTGCCAGCAGTCCCAACGGACAGCCAACTAATGAAAAACTGTTTTTT.